What follows is one T cell receptor (beta chain) and its context. This CDR3 region has 16 residues. Per the germline V gene, CDR1 is LGHNA and CDR2 is YSLEER. J lost 4 bases, V lost 1 base, and 7 bases had no gene match. The time point was: pretreatment peripheral blood. The sample originates from a study of PD-L1 blockade in urothelial cancer. Generated by immunoSEQ multiplex PCR, the TCRdb table keeps only in-frame clones and is missing some. The sample contains about 52,000 clones, about 75% of which appear only once. Here the sequenced sample was PBMCs, taken around atezolizumab (anti-PD-L1) treatment. V usage is TRBV4-3 and J usage is TRBJ1-3; 7 bases match TRBD1. This clonotype originated in a man aged 65-85 years with urothelial cancer. CDR3 sequence (DNA): TGCGCCAGCAGCCAAGGACTACAGGGGTTGGGAAACACCATATATTTT. As protein: CASSQGLQGLGNTIYF.